This entry lists 27 T cell receptor beta chains sequenced from one sample in a study of cytomegalovirus exposure and HLA in healthy donors. Vbeta (60) and Jbeta (13) primers were used in the PCR. Measured with immunoSEQ multiplex PCR; TCRdb has only the in-frame clones, and not every one. The sample lists roughly 120,000 clones, roughly 88% occurring once. The specimen sequenced was PBMCs. The receptors stem from a woman younger than 30 in good health and CMV-seropositive.

V is TRBV5-4 and J is TRBJ2-5; D unclear. This CDR3 spans 13 amino acids. V lost 4 bases and J 1 base, leaving 8 bases between the germline ends. Per the germline V gene, CDR1 is SGHNT and CDR2 is YYREEE (reference sequence). DNA for the CDR3: TGTGCCAGCAGCCTAGAAATCCAAGAGACCCAGTACTTC. The encoded protein is CASSLEIQETQYF.

This sequence joins TRBV6-6 and TRBJ2-2; 8 bases are shared with TRBD1. The junction had 2 bases not matched to a gene; V was cut back by 4 bases and J by 1 base. CDR3 size: 15 residues. Germline V gene data show CDR1 as MNHNY and CDR2 as SVGAGI (reference sequence). The DNA for the CDR3 is TGTGCCAGCAGTTCCGGGACAGGGAACACCGGGGAGCTGTTTTTT. This gives the protein CASSSGTGNTGELFF.

This chain joins TRBV28 and TRBJ2-7; 12 nucleotides line up with TRBD2. CDR1 MDHEN and CDR2 SYDVKM come from the germline V gene. V trimming: 5 bases; J trimming: 2 bases; junction bases outside the gene matches: 1. The CDR3 spans 14 residues. In nucleotides, the CDR3 is TGTGCCAGCAGTCCTAGCGGGGGGGCCTACGAGCAGTACTTC. Translating it yields CASSPSGGAYEQYF. The entire variable domain, with the rest obtained from reference TRBV28 and TRBJ2-7, is as follows: DVKVTQSSRYLVKRTGEKVFLECVQDMDHENMFWYRQDPGLGLRLIYFSYDVKMKEKGDIPEGYSVSREKKERFSLILESASTNQTSMYLCASSPSGGAYEQYFGPGTRLTVT.

This clone was seen once. The chain joins TRBV16 to TRBJ1-1; 8 nucleotides match TRBD1. Germline assignment: CDR1 KGHSY and CDR2 FQNENV. The J segment lost 8 bases and the V segment lost 3 bases, leaving 8 bases of the junction unmatched. The length of the CDR3 is 14 residues. CDR3 amino acids: CASSHGQGAGEAFF. The CDR3 nucleotides are TGTGCCAGCAGCCATGGCCAGGGGGCGGGGGAAGCTTTCTTT. The full variable domain, in which reference TRBV16 and TRBJ1-1 provide the parts outside the CDR3, is GEEVAQTPKHLVRGEGQKAKLYCAPIKGHSYVFWYQQVLKNEFKFLISFQNENVFDETGMPKERFSAKCLPNSPCSLEIQATKLEDSAVYFCASSHGQGAGEAFFGQGTRLTVV.

The chain links TRBV27 to TRBJ2-5; maybe TRBD1 (6 bases). The CDR3 loop spans 14 amino acids. The germline gives CDR1 MNHEY, CDR2 SMNVEV (reference sequence). Trimming pared 7 bases from V and 2 bases from J, leaving 14 bases between. This CDR3 is CASTPGHFQETQYF. As DNA, the CDR3 is TGTGCCAGCACCCCGGGACACTTTCAAGAGACCCAGTACTTC.

This clone was counted a single time. The V gene is TRBV9, the J gene TRBJ2-6; TRBD2 is a possible D gene (6 bases). Germline values: CDR1 SGDLS, CDR2 YYNGEE. The length of the CDR3 is 15 residues. The V and J ends lost 5 bases and 0 bases respectively, with 9 bases between them. The CDR3 reads CASSDGSSGANVLTF. Here the CDR3 DNA reads TGTGCCAGCAGTGACGGGAGCTCTGGGGCCAACGTCCTGACTTTC.

This clone showed up just a few times. The gene calls are TRBV19 and TRBJ2-1; a weak D match, TRBD2 (6 bases). The V and J ends lost 3 bases and 10 bases respectively, with 22 bases between them. The CDR3 loop spans 16 amino acids. Germline V lookup: CDR1 LNHDA, CDR2 SQIVND (reference sequence). The CDR3 is CASSMVGDWGVGEQFF. As DNA, the CDR3 is TGTGCCAGTAGTATGGTTGGGGACTGGGGGGTCGGGGAGCAGTTCTTC. The entire variable domain, with the rest obtained from reference TRBV19 and TRBJ2-1, is as follows: DGGITQSPKYLFRKEGQNVTLSCEQNLNHDAMYWYRQDPGQGLRLIYYSQIVNDFQKGDIAEGYSVSREKKESFPLTVTSAQKNPTAFYLCASSMVGDWGVGEQFFGPGTRLTVL.

This clone showed up just a few times. This rearrangement joins TRBV13 to TRBJ2-7, with D maybe TRBD2 (6 bases). This CDR3 is built from 15 residues. Trimming took 5 bases from V and 6 from J, leaving 20 bases between them. Germline-derived CDR1 and CDR2 are PRHDT and FYEKMQ (reference sequence). DNA for the CDR3: TGTGCCAGCAGCCTCCCCGGAGGGGCAGATGGCGAGCAGTACTTC. Translating it yields CASSLPGGADGEQYF.

V usage is TRBV5-4 and J usage is TRBJ2-5, with 7 bases lining up with TRBD1. Germline V lookup: CDR1 SGHNT, CDR2 YYREEE (reference sequence). The CDR3 is 15 amino acids. The junction had 7 bases not matched to a gene; V was cut back by 2 bases and J by 3 bases. This chain's CDR3 is CASSLIPGTEETQYF. The CDR3 bases are TGTGCCAGCAGCTTAATTCCCGGGACAGAAGAGACCCAGTACTTC.

The rearrangement joins TRBV4-1 to TRBJ1-5, with D hard to call. V was pared by 4 bases and J by 5 bases, with 12 bases between. Germline CDR1 MGHRA, CDR2 YSYEKL. The CDR3 is 14 amino acids. In nucleotides, the CDR3 is TGCGCCAGCAGCCGGCCGGGAAACCATCAGCCCCAGCATTTT. Translation gives CASSRPGNHQPQHF.

This clone appeared a single time. Germline and junction disagree at one end, which may indicate a read error. The chain is built from TRBV7-3 and TRBJ2-5; a possible D gene is TRBD2 (7 bases). This CDR3 has 15 amino acids. The V gene's germline CDR1 is SGHTA and CDR2 FQGTGA. The CDR3 DNA is TGTTCCAGCAGCTTAGGGGGGCGGGGAGGGGAGACCCAGTACTTC. Amino acids: CSSSLGGRGGETQYF.

The chain carries TRBV25-1 and TRBJ1-2; 7 bases map to TRBD1. Germline loops: CDR1 MGHDK, CDR2 SYGVNS. J gave up 8 bases and V 2 bases, and 11 bases lay outside the gene matches. The CDR3 is 15 amino acids. CDR3 sequence reads: CASSEIGTAPGGYTF. Written as DNA, the CDR3 is TGTGCCAGCAGTGAAATCGGGACAGCCCCCGGGGGCTACACCTTC.

The chain links TRBV19 to TRBJ2-2; TRBD2 aligns across 8 bases. Germline values: CDR1 LNHDA, CDR2 SQIVND (reference sequence). CDR3 length: 12 residues. J was trimmed by 9 bases and V by 6 bases; bases with no gene match: 3. DNA of the CDR3: TGTGCCAGTAGCGGACTAGCCAGGGAGCTGTTTTTT. Protein product: CASSGLARELFF.

V and J are TRBV6-5 and TRBJ1-1, with D perhaps matching TRBD1 (5 bases). Germline V gives CDR1 MNHEY, CDR2 SVGAGI. The V and J ends lost 6 bases and 6 bases respectively, with 17 bases between them. CDR3 length: 14 residues. The CDR3: CASSLGGGAPEAFF. The CDR3 DNA is TGTGCCAGCAGCCTCGGGGGTGGCGCTCCTGAAGCTTTCTTT.

The chain links TRBV11-2 to TRBJ2-3; the match to TRBD1 covers 7 bases. The CDR3 covers 15 residues. Trimming at V came to 1 base and at J to 6 bases, leaving 7 bases not matched to a gene. Looked up from germline, CDR1 is SGHAT and CDR2 is FQNNGV. CDR3 sequence: CASSLGGQFMDTQYF. CDR3 DNA: TGTGCCAGCAGCTTAGGGGGACAGTTCATGGATACGCAGTATTTT.

The V and J genes are TRBV7-9 and TRBJ1-2; 8 positions agree with TRBD1. V dropped 4 bases and J dropped 5; count of bases not matched to a gene: 9. Germline V CDR1 and CDR2: SEHNR, FQNEAQ (reference sequence). The length of the CDR3 is 15 residues. The CDR3 sequence is CASSYVGTGPYGYTF. The CDR3, as DNA: TGTGCCAGCAGCTATGTTGGGACAGGCCCATATGGCTACACCTTC.

V and J are TRBV14 and TRBJ2-2; 8 nucleotides align to TRBD1. The V gene's germline CDR1 is SGHDN and CDR2 FVKESK. With 1 base clipped from V and 5 bases from J, the junction kept 9 bases outside the gene matches. CDR3 length: 17 residues. The CDR3 DNA is TGTGCCAGCAGCCAAGTATGGGGCCAGGGGGCGACCGGGGAGCTGTTTTTT. Translating it yields CASSQVWGQGATGELFF.

This clone was seen a handful of times. This chain connects TRBV2 to TRBJ1-1; no reliable D call. The V end was cut by 6 bases, the J end by 5 bases, with 13 bases between. Germline V gene data show CDR1 as SNHLY and CDR2 as FYNNEI. The CDR3 has 13 amino acids. CDR3 protein: CASSSPGVTEAFF. The CDR3 bases are TGTGCCAGCAGCTCCCCCGGGGTTACTGAAGCTTTCTTT.

This rearrangement joins TRBV28 to TRBJ2-5; the D gene is possibly TRBD1 (5 bases). Germline CDR1 reads MDHEN; CDR2 reads SYDVKM. This CDR3 comprises 16 residues. The V and J ends lost 3 bases and 2 bases respectively, with 16 bases between them. CDR3 region: CASSLTVGQGQETQYF. The CDR3 DNA reads TGTGCCAGCAGTTTGACCGTTGGGCAGGGTCAAGAGACCCAGTACTTC.

The chain recombines TRBV4-1 with TRBJ2-7; possibly TRBD2 for D (6 bases). The V end lost 1 base, the J end lost 1 base, and 8 bases lay between the germline ends. The germline gives CDR1 MGHRA, CDR2 YSYEKL. The CDR3 spans 14 residues. CDR3 sequence: CASSQGRGSYEQYF. CDR3 in DNA: TGCGCCAGCAGCCAAGGGAGGGGATCCTACGAGCAGTACTTC.

The chain has TRBV28 and TRBJ2-7; tentatively, D is TRBD1 (6 bases). The CDR3 extends over 16 amino acids. Germline V gives CDR1 MDHEN, CDR2 SYDVKM. V was trimmed by 3 bases and J by 1 base, leaving 16 bases between them. The CDR3 loop reads CASSFIRGSNSYEQYF. The CDR3 DNA reads TGTGCCAGCAGTTTTATTAGGGGGTCCAATTCCTACGAGCAGTACTTC. Supplemented by reference TRBV28 and TRBJ2-7, the full variable domain reads DVKVTQSSRYLVKRTGEKVFLECVQDMDHENMFWYRQDPGLGLRLIYFSYDVKMKEKGDIPEGYSVSREKKERFSLILESASTNQTSMYLCASSFIRGSNSYEQYFGPGTRLTVT.

Of note for this clone: Relative to the germline gene, one junction end is altered; a read error may explain this. The chain is built from TRBV7-9 and TRBJ2-1; D is perhaps TRBD1 (7 bases). This CDR3 region has 12 residues. Per the germline V gene, CDR1 is SEHNR and CDR2 is FQNEAQ (reference sequence). The CDR3 sequence is CSSSFRGDEQFF. Written as DNA, the CDR3 is TGTTCCAGCAGCTTCAGGGGGGATGAGCAGTTCTTC.

This chain uses TRBV12-5 with TRBJ2-4, with 10 positions matching TRBD1. The V gene's germline CDR1 is LGHNT and CDR2 FRNRAP. CDR3 length equals 17 residues. Trimming cost V 5 bases and J 0 bases; bases outside gene matches: 7. The CDR3 region is CASGPGTGDLAKNIQYF. CDR3 in DNA: TGTGCTAGTGGTCCCGGGACAGGGGATCTAGCCAAAAACATTCAGTACTTC.

V and J are TRBV2 and TRBJ2-1; TRBD2 matches 11 bases. This CDR3 is built from 14 residues. The ends lost 11 bases at V and 4 bases at J; junction bases unmatched: 7. Germline CDR1 reads SNHLY; CDR2 reads FYNNEI. CDR3 in DNA: TGTGCCGGTCGACTAGCGGGGTTTTACAATGAGCAGTTCTTC. This sequence encodes CAGRLAGFYNEQFF.

The rearrangement joins TRBV19 to TRBJ2-1; TRBD2 agrees at 15 bases. V shed 0 bases, J shed 10 bases, and the junction held 4 bases outside the gene matches. The CDR3 is 16 residues long. CDR1 and CDR2 (germline): LNHDA, SQIVND (reference sequence). As DNA, the CDR3 is TGTGCCAGTAGTATAGAATCGGGACTAGCGGGGGGAGAGCAGTTCTTC. Encoded protein: CASSIESGLAGGEQFF.

The table lists this clone with a count of one. The gene calls are TRBV5-1 and TRBJ2-1, with D possibly TRBD1 on 6 matching bases. Looked up from germline, CDR1 is SGHRS and CDR2 is YFSETQ. CDR3 length equals 15 residues. Deletions cut 0 bases from V and 0 bases from J, with 7 bases between. This chain's CDR3 is CASSLGTVSYNEQFF. The CDR3 DNA reads TGCGCCAGCAGCTTGGGGACAGTCTCCTACAATGAGCAGTTCTTC.

The rearrangement uses TRBV27 and TRBJ1-1; D gene ambiguous. This CDR3 has 14 residues. Trimming shortened V by 1 base and J by 5 bases, and 11 bases separated the two germline ends. CDR1 is MNHEY and CDR2 is SMNVEV in the germline V gene (reference sequence). The CDR3 reads CASSLYQSRTEAFF. The CDR3 DNA follows: TGTGCCAGCAGTTTATACCAGTCTAGGACTGAAGCTTTCTTT.